These 32 T cell receptor beta chains share one sample of origin, sequenced in a study of cytomegalovirus exposure and HLA in healthy donors. PCR employed 60 Vbeta and 13 Jbeta primers. Repertoires were generated with immunoSEQ multiplex PCR, while TCRdb's copy carries only in-frame clones and drops some. The repertoire holds approximately 140,000 clones, with around 78% as singletons. Input material: PBMCs. Every receptor here comes from a woman aged 50 to 60 in good health and CMV-seronegative.

The V call is TRBV30, the J call TRBJ1-1; D might be TRBD1 (6 bases). V was clipped by 5 bases and J by 0 bases, with 10 bases between them. This CDR3 contains 13 residues. Germline lookup yields CDR1 GTSNPN and CDR2 SVGIG (reference sequence). The CDR3 region is CAWGGAVNTEAFF. Here the CDR3 DNA reads TGTGCCTGGGGGGGGGCAGTGAACACTGAAGCTTTCTTT.

This chain connects TRBV28 to TRBJ1-2, with D tentatively TRBD1 (5 bases). The V gene's germline CDR1 is MDHEN and CDR2 SYDVKM. Between the trimmed V and J ends, which lost 1 base and 0 bases, there was a span of 24 bases. The CDR3 covers 20 residues. Here the CDR3 DNA reads TGTGCCAGCAGTTTATTAGAAGGTCGACAGACACTAAACTCTAACTATGGCTACACCTTC. It yields the protein CASSLLEGRQTLNSNYGYTF.

The V and J genes are TRBV4-1 and TRBJ1-6; 10 bases align to TRBD1. The CDR3 spans 16 residues. V shed 5 bases, J shed 8 bases, and the junction held 9 bases outside the gene matches. Germline values: CDR1 MGHRA, CDR2 YSYEKL. The CDR3 loop reads CASSKNGQGVDSPLHF. The CDR3 bases are TGCGCCAGCAGCAAGAACGGACAGGGGGTAGATTCACCCCTCCACTTT.

This clone was observed a single time. At one of its ends the junction is not consistent with the germline gene, which may arise from a read error. V is TRBV7-9 and J is TRBJ2-1, with 7 bases aligning to TRBD2. Germline V gene sequence: CDR1 SEHNR, CDR2 FQNEAQ (reference sequence). The CDR3 has 16 residues. CDR3 coding DNA: TGTGCCAGCAGTTTAGGCATGGGGGGGTCCTACAATGAGCAGTTCTTC. This gives the protein CASSLGMGGSYNEQFF.

This sequence joins TRBV19 and TRBJ2-1, with 7 bases identical to TRBD1. The germline CDR1 and CDR2 sequences are LNHDA and SQIVND (reference sequence). CDR3 length equals 15 residues. J was trimmed by 5 bases and V by 8 bases; bases with no gene match: 12. The CDR3 protein is CASPRGPQKNNEQFF. CDR3 nucleotides: TGTGCCAGTCCTAGGGGGCCTCAAAAAAACAATGAGCAGTTCTTC.

The V gene is TRBV15, the J gene TRBJ1-2; 8 bases fit TRBD1. Losses at the gene ends were 2 bases for V and 8 bases for J; bases not matched to a gene: 7. The CDR3 runs 14 residues. Germline CDR1 is LNHNV and CDR2 is YYDKDF (reference sequence). DNA for the CDR3: TGTGCCACCAGCAGACAGGGGGCGTCGGGGGGCTACACCTTC. This codes for CATSRQGASGGYTF.

This chain links TRBV19 with TRBJ1-1, with 7 nucleotides matching TRBD1. CDR1 and CDR2 (germline): LNHDA, SQIVND (reference sequence). The CDR3 spans 14 residues. Losses at the gene ends were 3 bases for V and 7 bases for J; bases not matched to a gene: 8. CDR3 DNA sequence: TGTGCCAGTAGTATCCTCGGACAGGTGAGTGAAGCTTTCTTT. Its translation is CASSILGQVSEAFF.

The rearrangement uses TRBV6-5 and TRBJ1-2, with no clear D. The ends were cut back, 0 bases at V and 2 bases at J, with 13 bases in the middle. From germline, CDR1 is MNHEY and CDR2 SVGAGI. The CDR3 covers 16 residues. CDR3 nucleotides: TGTGCCAGCAGTTACTCGAGGGCGGTAGGGAACTATGGCTACACCTTC. Protein product: CASSYSRAVGNYGYTF.

Concerning this clone: A read error may account for a junction end that differs from germline. CDR3 coding DNA: TGTGCCACCAGCTCCGGGGGGGTGTTGGAGACCCAGTACTTC. It encodes CATSSGGVLETQYF. V is TRBV5-4 and J is TRBJ2-5, with 8 bases fitting TRBD2. The CDR3 is 14 amino acids. The V gene's germline CDR1 is SGHNT and CDR2 YYREEE (reference sequence).

The chain links TRBV15 to TRBJ2-4; the D is unclear. Germline V gives CDR1 LNHNV, CDR2 YYDKDF (reference sequence). The V end lost 0 bases, the J end lost 2 bases, and 8 bases lay between the germline ends. The CDR3 consists of 15 residues. As DNA, the CDR3 is TGTGCCACCAGCAGAGACCGGTTGACCAAAAACATTCAGTACTTC. Translation: CATSRDRLTKNIQYF.

The DNA for the CDR3 is TGTGCCAGCAGCTCCAGGGGACATTTCCAGCCCCAGCATTTT. This sequence encodes CASSSRGHFQPQHF. This sequence joins TRBV7-6 and TRBJ1-5; weak D call: TRBD1 (6 bases). V gave up 4 bases and J gave up 7 bases, with 14 bases separating them. Germline V lookup: CDR1 SGHVS, CDR2 FNYEAQ. This CDR3 has 14 amino acids. Looking up the rest from reference TRBV7-6 and TRBJ1-5 gives the full variable domain: GAGVSQSPRYKVTKRGQDVALRCDPISGHVSLYWYRQALGQGPEFLTYFNYEAQQDKSGLPNDRFSAERPEGSISTLTIQRTEQRDSAMYRCASSSRGHFQPQHFGDGTRLSIL.

The J gene is TRBJ1-4, the V gene TRBV7-2, with TRBD1 matching 7 bases. CDR1 and CDR2 (germline): SGHTA, FQGNSA. This CDR3 has 15 amino acids. J lost 7 bases, V lost 6 bases, and 11 bases had no gene match. CDR3 region: CASRGRQGVPEKLFF. The CDR3 nucleotides are TGTGCCAGCAGAGGACGACAGGGAGTCCCTGAAAAACTGTTTTTT.

This clone was counted only a few times. The chain carries TRBV5-5 and TRBJ2-5, with a possible D match to TRBD1 (6 bases). The germline CDR1 and CDR2 sequences are SGHKS and YYEKEE (reference sequence). The CDR3 contains 15 residues. Trimming cost V 0 bases and J 2 bases, with 11 bases left between them. The CDR3 coding sequence is TGTGCCAGCAGCTTGGAAAGGGGGTTTCAAGAGACCCAGTACTTC. This translates into CASSLERGFQETQYF.

This clone was picked up one time. The chain recombines TRBV29-1 with TRBJ2-3, with 10 bases aligning to TRBD2. V shed 3 bases, J shed 1 base, and the junction held 1 base outside the gene matches. There are 14 residues in the CDR3. The germline V gene has CDR1 SQVTM and CDR2 ANQGSEA. This chain's CDR3 is CSVDLAGGTDTQYF. In DNA, the CDR3 is TGCAGCGTTGATCTAGCGGGAGGCACAGATACGCAGTATTTT.

Only one count was recorded for this clone. The chain is built from TRBV18 and TRBJ1-2; 9 positions agree with TRBD1. This CDR3 spans 14 amino acids. V was pared by 3 bases and J by 2 bases, with 1 base of the junction left unmatched. Germline-derived CDR1 and CDR2 are KGHSH and LQKENI. CDR3 bases: TGTGCCAGCTCACCGGGACAGGGCAACTATGGCTACACCTTC. Translating gives CASSPGQGNYGYTF.

This rearrangement joins TRBV10-3 to TRBJ2-3; the match to TRBD2 covers 9 bases. Trimming removed 4 bases from V and 5 bases from J; junction bases left unmatched: 16. The germline V gene encodes CDR1 ENHRY and CDR2 SYGVKD. The CDR3 is made up of 18 amino acids. The CDR3 sequence: CAISVDSTQREAIDTQYF. Written as DNA, the CDR3 is TGTGCCATCAGTGTTGATTCGACCCAGCGGGAGGCCATAGATACGCAGTATTTT.

On this clone itself: One end of the junction varies from germline; a read error may be responsible. The V call is TRBV7-3, the J call TRBJ1-1; TRBD1 might be the D (6 bases). Germline CDR1 and CDR2: SGHTA and FQGTGA. CDR3 length: 17 amino acids. The CDR3 region is CASSLTGGGRVDGEAFF. The CDR3 nucleotides are TGTGCCAGCAGCCTAACGGGGGGCGGGAGGGTTGACGGTGAAGCTTTCTTT.

This chain connects TRBV7-6 to TRBJ1-1, with no clear D. The ends were cut back, 1 base at V and 7 bases at J, with 10 bases in the middle. This CDR3 has 13 residues. The germline CDR1 and CDR2 sequences are SGHVS and FNYEAQ. The CDR3: CASSLDRNFEAFF. The CDR3 DNA reads TGTGCCAGCAGCTTAGACAGAAATTTTGAAGCTTTCTTT. Looking up the rest from reference TRBV7-6 and TRBJ1-1 gives the full variable domain: GAGVSQSPRYKVTKRGQDVALRCDPISGHVSLYWYRQALGQGPEFLTYFNYEAQQDKSGLPNDRFSAERPEGSISTLTIQRTEQRDSAMYRCASSLDRNFEAFFGQGTRLTVV.

The genes are TRBV27 and TRBJ1-1; the D is unclear. Germline lookup yields CDR1 MNHEY and CDR2 SMNVEV (reference sequence). Deletions cut 4 bases from V and 0 bases from J, with 15 bases between. The CDR3 totals 16 residues. The CDR3 spells CASSSGSNRMNTEAFF. CDR3 in DNA: TGTGCCAGCAGTTCCGGGTCCAACCGCATGAACACTGAAGCTTTCTTT.

The chain carries TRBV11-3 and TRBJ2-1; the match to TRBD1 covers 10 bases. V lost 1 base and J lost 2; bases outside the gene matches: 2. The CDR3 extends over 16 amino acids. Germline CDR1 SGHNT, CDR2 YENEEA. The CDR3 DNA follows: TGTGCCAGCAGCTTAGGTGGGACAGGGGCCTACAATGAGCAGTTCTTC. This gives the protein CASSLGGTGAYNEQFF.

The J gene is TRBJ1-1, the V gene TRBV4-3; D is possibly TRBD1 (6 bases). V lost 2 bases, J lost 3 bases, and 13 bases lay in between. The CDR3 consists of 15 residues. Germline lookup yields CDR1 LGHNA and CDR2 YSLEER. CDR3 sequence: CASSQRDTWDTEAFF. The CDR3 DNA is TGCGCCAGCAGCCAAAGGGACACGTGGGACACTGAAGCTTTCTTT.

This chain links TRBV30 with TRBJ2-5; D might be TRBD1 (6 bases). V shed 4 bases and J shed 1 base, with 13 bases lying between them. Germline CDR1 reads GTSNPN; CDR2 reads SVGIG (reference sequence). This CDR3 comprises 14 residues. In nucleotides, the CDR3 is TGTGCCTGGAAGCAGGGGCGCCCCCAAGAGACCCAGTACTTC. The encoded protein is CAWKQGRPQETQYF.

The rearrangement uses TRBV9 and TRBJ2-4; 7 bases align to TRBD2. The germline V gene has CDR1 SGDLS and CDR2 YYNGEE. This CDR3 has 15 amino acids. The V gene end was trimmed by 0 bases and the J gene end by 6 bases; junction bases not matched to a gene: 6. CDR3 sequence reads: CASSVGAGEGNIQYF. The CDR3 DNA is TGTGCCAGCAGCGTAGGGGCGGGGGAAGGAAACATTCAGTACTTC.

This chain uses TRBV6-5 with TRBJ1-5, with D maybe TRBD1 (5 bases). CDR1 is MNHEY and CDR2 is SVGAGI in the germline V gene. The length of the CDR3 is 15 residues. Trimming removed 4 bases from V and 7 bases from J, with 17 bases in between. The CDR3: CASSFLGGVGQPQHF. The CDR3 region has the DNA TGTGCCAGCAGTTTCCTCGGGGGGGTCGGCCAGCCCCAGCATTTT.

This clone showed up just a few times. The V call is TRBV6-6, the J call TRBJ1-5; 9 bases map to TRBD1. V gave up 5 bases and J gave up 7 bases; unmatched junction bases: 6. CDR1 and CDR2 from the germline V gene are MNHNY and SVGAGI (reference sequence). The CDR3 length is 14 residues. Written as DNA, the CDR3 is TGTGCCAGCAGTAGGGACAGGGTTGGACAGCCCCAGCATTTT. Amino acids: CASSRDRVGQPQHF.

The V call is TRBV11-3, the J call TRBJ2-5, with 7 bases aligning to TRBD1. Germline lookup yields CDR1 SGHNT and CDR2 YENEEA. V dropped 0 bases and J dropped 2; count of bases not matched to a gene: 3. The CDR3 is 15 amino acids. In DNA form, the CDR3 reads TGTGCCAGCAGCTTAGATAGCAGGGGGCAAGAGACCCAGTACTTC. Protein product: CASSLDSRGQETQYF.

The chain uses TRBV5-6 and TRBJ1-4; D ambiguous. Per the germline V gene, CDR1 is SGHDT and CDR2 is YYEEEE. Trimming took off 1 base at V and 7 bases at J, with 17 bases between the two ends. The CDR3 extends over 16 amino acids. The CDR3 region is CASSLSGTTGVEKLFF. The CDR3 nucleotides are TGTGCCAGCAGCTTGTCGGGAACGACTGGGGTTGAAAAACTGTTTTTT. The complete variable domain, with remaining parts taken from reference TRBV5-6 and TRBJ1-4, reads DAGVTQSPTHLIKTRGQQVTLRCSPKSGHDTVSWYQQALGQGPQFIFQYYEEEERQRGNFPDRFSGHQFPNYSSELNVNALLLGDSALYLCASSLSGTTGVEKLFFGSGTQLSVL.

The chain carries TRBV27 and TRBJ1-2; TRBD1 matches at 7 bases. Germline V lookup: CDR1 MNHEY, CDR2 SMNVEV (reference sequence). The J segment lost 2 bases and the V segment lost 6 bases, leaving 6 bases of the junction unmatched. The CDR3 has 14 amino acids. CDR3 protein: CASRGGQGNYGYTF. Written as DNA, the CDR3 is TGTGCCAGCAGAGGGGGCCAGGGGAACTATGGCTACACCTTC.

The V call is TRBV28, the J call TRBJ1-1, with 11 bases that match TRBD1. Trimming took 4 bases from V and 6 from J; bases not matched to a gene: 4. This CDR3 region has 14 residues. Germline V gene data show CDR1 as MDHEN and CDR2 as SYDVKM. In DNA form, the CDR3 reads TGTGCCAGCAGTTCCTGGGGACAGGGGGCTGAAGCTTTCTTT. This encodes CASSSWGQGAEAFF.

Regarding this clone: At one end, the junction sequence differs from germline, possibly due to a read error. V is TRBV5-1 and J is TRBJ1-2; D unresolved. The CDR3 sequence is 12 residues long. Looked up from germline, CDR1 is SGHRS and CDR2 is YFSETQ. Here the CDR3 reads CASSDTVDGYPF. For the CDR3, the DNA is TGCGCCAGCAGCGACACAGTTGATGGCTACCCCTTC.

The chain combines TRBV7-8 with TRBJ1-1; D is ambiguous. V was cut by 6 bases and J by 6 bases, with 23 bases left in between. The germline gives CDR1 SGHVS, CDR2 FQNEAQ. This CDR3 is 16 amino acids long. The CDR3 DNA follows: TGTGCCAGCAGTTCCCGGAAGAAGACAACCGCATCTGAAGCTTTCTTT. It is translated as CASSSRKKTTASEAFF.

This clone has only a few counts. The V call is TRBV7-2, the J call TRBJ2-7; 9 nucleotides align to TRBD1. The CDR3 extends over 16 amino acids. Trimming removed 1 base from V and 3 bases from J; junction bases left unmatched: 7. CDR1 is SGHTA and CDR2 is FQGNSA in the germline V gene. The CDR3 nucleotides are TGTGCCAGCAGCTTAGAAGGGGACAGGGTGGTCTACGAGCAGTACTTC. Translated, it gives CASSLEGDRVVYEQYF.